Included here is one T cell receptor beta chain sequence, with context. To make TCR beta libraries, researchers used iRepertoire HTBI primers and Arm-PCR of CDR3 regions. TCRdb passed the multiplex PCR reads through MiXCR, listing each CDR3 protein once. Here the sample spans 430,000 or so distinct CDR3 sequences, roughly 21% being singletons. The data derive from a study of regulatory T cells in long-lasting Graves disease. Study at large: Treatment with antithyroid drugs for over 5 years, together with positive TSH receptor antibodies, meant persistent Graves' disease.

There are 13 residues in the CDR3. Trimming took 5 bases from V and 5 from J, leaving 13 bases between them. CDR1 and CDR2 (germline): SGHNT, YYREEE (reference sequence). Time point indicated: persistent/refractory GD, antithyroid drugs over 5 years with positive TRAb. Researchers made the TCR library from RNA that was extracted from PBMCs. From each patient, around 8.9 milliliters of peripheral blood was drawn and collected into an EDTA anticoagulant tube. The chain joins TRBV5-4 to TRBJ2-5; tentatively, D is TRBD2 (6 bases). The source is a female donor with Graves disease. The source material was peripheral blood mononuclear cells (PBMCs), sampled when the disease was refractory, from a patient treated with antithyroid drugs. The chain's CDR3 is CASRRGTLETQYF. The CDR3 DNA reads TGTGCCAGCAGACGGGGGACCCTGGAGACCCAGTACTTC.